The sequence of this T cell receptor beta chain was determined in a study of T cell repertoires in cytomegalovirus infection. The wider study: Public TCR beta signatures provided an indication of both CMV infection and a matching HLA type. Overall study results and limits: Dominant in the ex vivo response were TCR beta clonotypes restricted by HLA-C and specific for CMV.

Using its own MiXCR run on the reads, TCRdb lists one record per CDR3 protein. The repertoire holds around 280,000 distinct CDR3 sequences, with about a tenth as singletons. This clonotype was seen at least ten times. Its antigen is still unknown. Trimming pared 6 bases from V and 0 bases from J, leaving 11 bases between. The V gene's germline CDR1 is DFQATT and CDR2 SNEGSKA (reference sequence). The length of the CDR3 is 13 residues. The chain carries TRBV20-1 and TRBJ1-1, with D maybe TRBD1 (5 bases). Sequenced: PBMCs. The receptor was derived from a human donor in good health (CMV status not recorded). Some clones in this sample may be carry-over from other donors' samples. CDR3 in DNA: TGCAGTGCCCACAGGTTTATGAACACTGAAGCTTTCTTT. Its translation: CSAHRFMNTEAFF.